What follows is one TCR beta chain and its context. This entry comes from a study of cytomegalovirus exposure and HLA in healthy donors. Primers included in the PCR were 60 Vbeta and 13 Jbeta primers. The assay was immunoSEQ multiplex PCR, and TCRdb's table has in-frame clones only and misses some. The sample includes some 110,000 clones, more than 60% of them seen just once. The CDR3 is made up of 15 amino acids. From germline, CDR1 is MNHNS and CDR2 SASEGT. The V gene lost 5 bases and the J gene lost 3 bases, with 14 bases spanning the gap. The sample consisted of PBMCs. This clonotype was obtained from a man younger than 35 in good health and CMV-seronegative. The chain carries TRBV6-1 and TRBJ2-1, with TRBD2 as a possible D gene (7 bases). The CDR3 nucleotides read TGTGCCAGCAGTCTCCGGGGGGCATACTACAATGAGCAGTTCTTC. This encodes CASSLRGAYYNEQFF.